A single sample gave rise to the 5 T cell receptor beta chains below, sequenced in a study of high-grade serous ovarian cancer treatment subgroups. Libraries were prepared by immunoSEQ multiplex PCR; TCRdb keeps only in-frame clonotypes and omits some of them. The data hold more than 4,500 clones, with about 66% observed a single time. Tumor samples were obtained before definitive surgery or chemotherapy. The sequenced sample consisted of tumor tissue. The receptor set was obtained from a human donor with high-grade serous ovarian cancer.

The chain has TRBV30 and TRBJ2-5; D not resolved. The CDR3 has 13 amino acids. The V and J ends lost 0 bases and 5 bases respectively, with 10 bases between them. Per germline, CDR1 GTSNPN and CDR2 SVGIG (reference sequence). This CDR3 is CAWSVQALETQYF. DNA for the CDR3: TGTGCCTGGAGTGTTCAGGCCCTGGAGACCCAGTACTTC.

The V gene is TRBV5-1, the J gene TRBJ1-1; 8 bases match TRBD1. The CDR3 extends over 14 amino acids. V lost 6 bases and J lost 7; bases outside the gene matches: 11. Germline lookup yields CDR1 SGHRS and CDR2 YFSETQ. CDR3 amino acids: CASNQGQGSSEAFF. CDR3 bases: TGCGCCAGCAACCAAGGACAGGGAAGTAGTGAAGCTTTCTTT.

This clone occurred a few times. The chain is built from TRBV7-9 and TRBJ2-1, with D perhaps given as TRBD1 or TRBD2 (5 bases each). Germline loops: CDR1 SEHNR, CDR2 FQNEAQ (reference sequence). This CDR3 is 14 amino acids long. V gave up 7 bases and J gave up 6 bases, with 16 bases separating them. DNA for the CDR3: TGTGCCAGCATCAATGGGGGTTATCGCAATGAGCAGTTCTTC. Protein: CASINGGYRNEQFF.

This clone has a handful of counts. The chain joins TRBV28 to TRBJ1-2; D is ambiguous. This CDR3 has 12 residues. Between the trimmed V and J ends, which lost 5 bases and 8 bases, there was a span of 12 bases. Germline assignment: CDR1 MDHEN and CDR2 SYDVKM. The DNA of the CDR3 is TGTGCCAGCAGTCGTTCCCTCTTGGGCTACACCTTC. It specifies CASSRSLLGYTF.

The chain's CDR3 is CASSVAGTGLYEQYF. CDR3 DNA: TGTGCCAGCAGCGTCGCCGGGACAGGGCTCTACGAGCAGTACTTC. This chain connects TRBV9 to TRBJ2-7; 9 bases agree with TRBD1. In germline, CDR1 is SGDLS, CDR2 YYNGEE. The V and J ends lost 2 bases and 3 bases, in that order; junction bases with no gene match: 6. The CDR3 consists of 15 residues.